This TCR beta chain was captured in a study of CD8 T cells in Susac syndrome. Study-level background: Each patient with Susac syndrome, at the time of blood draw, was therapy-naive, on corticosteroids, or on intravenous immunoglobulin alone.

Diagnostic criteria defined recently for definite or probable disease were met by the Susac syndrome patients. Negative isolation was used for CD8+ and CD4+ T cells, and FACS enrichment was applied to TEMRA cells. Random hexamers were used to reverse transcribe 0.5 to 1 ug of RNA. TCRdb redid the calling of the immunoSEQ multiplex PCR reads with MiXCR, one entry per CDR3 protein. The sample records under 90,000 distinct CDR3 sequences, more than 85% being singletons. Study-wide results and caveats: Expansion of clones was not seen in the CD4+ T cell repertoires of Susac syndrome.

Points on this clonotype: Its antigen is as yet unknown.

The clonotype originates from a human donor with Susac syndrome. Sample: CD4+ T cells from PBMCs.

CDR3 amino acids: CASSLVATSGTDTQYF. In nucleotides, the CDR3 is TGTGCCAGCAGCTTAGTCGCGACTAGCGGCACAGATACGCAGTATTTT. J is TRBJ2-3 and V is TRBV7-2; 8 bases line up with TRBD2. The V gene end was trimmed by 1 base and the J gene end by 1 base; junction bases not matched to a gene: 4. This CDR3 is 16 amino acids long. The germline V gene encodes CDR1 SGHTA and CDR2 FQGNSA. Complete variable domain (other parts from reference TRBV7-2 and TRBJ2-3): GAGVSQSPSNKVTEKGKDVELRCDPISGHTALYWYRQSLGQGLEFLIYFQGNSAPDKSGLPSDRFSAERTGGSVSTLTIQRTQQEDSAVYLCASSLVATSGTDTQYFGPGTRLTVL.